The 15 T cell receptor beta chains given below trace back to one sample, sequenced in a study of cytomegalovirus exposure and HLA in healthy donors. Only in-frame clones appear in the TCRdb table, and some are missing; sequencing was by immunoSEQ multiplex PCR. The sample holds over 150,000 clones, roughly four fifths seen once. Sequences were obtained from PBMCs. The receptors here all came from a woman between 18 and 29 years old in good health and CMV-seropositive.

This clone showed up many times. The chain recombines TRBV6-1 with TRBJ2-7; D is ambiguous. The ends were cut back, 4 bases at V and 1 base at J, with 11 bases in the middle. Germline V lookup: CDR1 MNHNS, CDR2 SASEGT. There are 14 residues in the CDR3. The CDR3 here is CASSAQPSSYEQYF. The CDR3 DNA reads as TGTGCCAGCAGTGCACAGCCTTCTTCCTACGAGCAGTACTTC.

This chain connects TRBV6-5 to TRBJ1-1; maybe TRBD1 (6 bases). V lost 6 bases and J lost 1, with 12 bases in between. The CDR3 extends over 14 amino acids. Germline CDR1 MNHEY, CDR2 SVGAGI. The chain's CDR3 is CASRLGGANTEAFF. In DNA, the CDR3 is TGTGCCAGCAGACTCGGGGGGGCGAACACTGAAGCTTTCTTT.

The J gene is TRBJ1-2, the V gene TRBV4-3; 11 bases map to TRBD1. V lost 0 bases, J lost 7 bases, and 7 bases stayed unmatched. Germline V lookup: CDR1 LGHNA, CDR2 YSLEER. The CDR3 totals 16 residues. In DNA form, the CDR3 reads TGCGCCAGCAGCCAAGATCAGGGGGACAGGGGGTCTGGCTACACCTTC. It translates to CASSQDQGDRGSGYTF.

This chain joins TRBV2 and TRBJ2-2; D gene uncertain. The V gene's germline CDR1 is SNHLY and CDR2 FYNNEI. Trimming removed 9 bases at V and 0 bases at J, with 14 bases between. The CDR3 totals 15 residues. The CDR3 DNA reads TGTGCCAGTACAGAGAGAAACGCGAACACCGGGGAGCTGTTTTTT. This sequence encodes CASTERNANTGELFF.

This chain connects TRBV2 to TRBJ1-1; D not resolved. The CDR3 is 14 amino acids. Between the trimmed V and J ends, which lost 3 bases and 4 bases, there was a span of 12 bases. Germline loops: CDR1 SNHLY, CDR2 FYNNEI. This CDR3 reads CASSESLPTTEAFF. CDR3 DNA: TGTGCCAGCAGTGAGTCACTGCCAACCACTGAAGCTTTCTTT.

The rearrangement uses TRBV6-6 and TRBJ2-1; 11 positions match TRBD1. CDR3 size: 14 residues. Germline V lookup: CDR1 MNHNY, CDR2 SVGAGI (reference sequence). V dropped 6 bases and J dropped 6; count of bases not matched to a gene: 4. CDR3 sequence reads: CASRPGTGGNEQFF. In DNA form, the CDR3 reads TGTGCCAGCAGACCCGGGACAGGGGGCAATGAGCAGTTCTTC.

The chain is built from TRBV10-2 and TRBJ1-1, with a possible D match to TRBD1 (5 bases). Germline lookup yields CDR1 WSHSY and CDR2 SAAADI. V lost 7 bases, J lost 2 bases, and 11 bases lay in between. This CDR3 region has 13 residues. The CDR3 reads CASKGHANTEAFF. The CDR3 DNA is TGCGCCAGCAAAGGACACGCTAACACTGAAGCTTTCTTT.

This clone has a single count. The V gene is TRBV11-1, the J gene TRBJ1-2, with 7 bases that match TRBD1. V lost 1 base, J lost 2 bases, and 1 base stayed unmatched. The CDR3 extends over 14 amino acids. CDR1 SGHAT and CDR2 FQDESV come from the germline V gene (reference sequence). The CDR3 region has the DNA TGTGCCAGCAGCTTAGGGACAGGAAACTATGGCTACACCTTC. This translates into CASSLGTGNYGYTF.

J is TRBJ1-1 and V is TRBV19, with 8 positions matching TRBD1. Germline V gene data show CDR1 as LNHDA and CDR2 as SQIVND (reference sequence). The CDR3 extends over 15 amino acids. The junction had 11 bases not matched to a gene; V was cut back by 6 bases and J by 5 bases. The CDR3 sequence: CASRTTSGGRTEAFF. The CDR3 DNA reads as TGTGCCAGTAGAACGACATCAGGGGGCAGGACTGAAGCTTTCTTT.

The gene calls are TRBV5-6 and TRBJ2-3; a weak D match, TRBD2 (6 bases). Trimming took 5 bases from V and 5 from J, leaving 15 bases between them. The germline V gene encodes CDR1 SGHDT and CDR2 YYEEEE. The CDR3 runs 14 residues. CDR3 region: CASSTGTLRDTQYF. The CDR3 coding sequence is TGTGCCAGCAGTACCGGGACTCTGAGAGATACGCAGTATTTT. Full variable domain (remainder filled in from reference TRBV5-6 and TRBJ2-3): DAGVTQSPTHLIKTRGQQVTLRCSPKSGHDTVSWYQQALGQGPQFIFQYYEEEERQRGNFPDRFSGHQFPNYSSELNVNALLLGDSALYLCASSTGTLRDTQYFGPGTRLTVL.

V usage is TRBV7-6 and J usage is TRBJ2-5, with a weak D call TRBD2 (6 bases). CDR3 length equals 18 residues. CDR1 and CDR2 from the germline V gene are SGHVS and FNYEAQ. Trimming left V 2 bases short and J 5 bases short, with 24 bases between. The CDR3 sequence is CASSLFMAGQVQLETQYF. The DNA of the CDR3 is TGTGCCAGCAGCTTATTTATGGCGGGGCAGGTTCAGTTGGAGACCCAGTACTTC.

V gene TRBV20-1 combines with J gene TRBJ2-3; 7 nucleotides line up with TRBD2. Germline values: CDR1 DFQATT, CDR2 SNEGSKA (reference sequence). V shed 7 bases, J shed 5 bases, and the junction held 0 bases outside the gene matches. The CDR3 has 10 residues. CDR3 in amino acids: CSGGGDTQYF. Written as DNA, the CDR3 is TGCAGTGGGGGGGGAGATACGCAGTATTTT.

The table lists this clone with a few counts. V usage is TRBV9 and J usage is TRBJ2-7; D may be TRBD2 (5 bases). Trimming took 2 bases from V and 1 from J, leaving 7 bases between them. CDR3 length: 13 amino acids. The germline CDR1 and CDR2 sequences are SGDLS and YYNGEE. The CDR3 bases are TGTGCCAGCAGCGTTTCGGGATCCTACGAGCAGTACTTC. Translated: CASSVSGSYEQYF.

The rearrangement uses TRBV4-1 and TRBJ1-2; D is uncertain. This CDR3 comprises 15 residues. Trimming pared 0 bases from V and 6 bases from J, leaving 14 bases between. Germline V gives CDR1 MGHRA, CDR2 YSYEKL. The CDR3 spells CASSQDLYEKDGYTF. The CDR3 region has the DNA TGCGCCAGCAGCCAAGATCTGTACGAGAAAGATGGCTACACCTTC.

The chain joins TRBV7-9 to TRBJ1-2; TRBD1 matches 11 bases. Germline CDR1 reads SEHNR; CDR2 reads FQNEAQ (reference sequence). The V gene end was trimmed by 5 bases and the J gene end by 4 bases; junction bases not matched to a gene: 12. The length of the CDR3 is 17 residues. CDR3 sequence (DNA): TGTGCCAGCAGCACCCCCGGAGGACAGGGGGCGAGCTATGGCTACACCTTC. Translated, it gives CASSTPGGQGASYGYTF.